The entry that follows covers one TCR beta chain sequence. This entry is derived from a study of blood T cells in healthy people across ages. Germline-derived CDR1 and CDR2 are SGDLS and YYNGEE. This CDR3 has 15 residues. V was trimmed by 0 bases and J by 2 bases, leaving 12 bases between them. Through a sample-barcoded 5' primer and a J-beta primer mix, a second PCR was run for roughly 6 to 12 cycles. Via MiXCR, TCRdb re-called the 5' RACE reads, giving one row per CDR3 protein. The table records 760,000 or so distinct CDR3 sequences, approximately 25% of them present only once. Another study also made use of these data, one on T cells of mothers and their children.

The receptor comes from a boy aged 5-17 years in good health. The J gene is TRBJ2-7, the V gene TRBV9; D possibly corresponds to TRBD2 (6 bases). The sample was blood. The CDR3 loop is CASSVGGTDTYEQYF. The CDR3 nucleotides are TGTGCCAGCAGCGTAGGCGGGACGGATACCTACGAGCAGTACTTC.